This T cell receptor (beta chain) derives from a study of identical twins. After template switching added a universal primer site, the resulting cDNA carried unique molecular identifiers. From the 5' RACE reads, TCRdb called clonotypes with MiXCR, one entry per CDR3 protein. This sample has roughly 250,000 distinct CDR3 sequences; more than 12% occur once, and the top ten carry approximately 10%. Worth noting for this clonotype: The target antigen is unknown.

Looked up from germline, CDR1 is MRHNA and CDR2 is SNTAGT. The CDR3 extends over 11 amino acids. Trimming left V 6 bases short and J 3 bases short, with 5 bases between. Notes on the study in general: Compared with models, monozygotic twins showed more out-of-frame TCR alpha sharing. Invariant MAIT and iNKT cells could partly confound zero-insertion analyses. Rather than following the same donors, the conclusions depended on cross-sectional statistical analysis.

The TCR sequence derives from a woman under 30 in good health. Material: memory (CD45RO+) T cells sorted from blood. The chain couples TRBV6-4 to TRBJ1-2; D not resolved. The DNA for the CDR3 is TGTGCCAGCAGAGATGACTATGGCTACACCTTC. Its protein product is CASRDDYGYTF.